Listed below are T cell receptor beta chains from one sample, sequenced in a study of cytomegalovirus exposure and HLA in healthy donors. Clones were read by immunoSEQ multiplex PCR, and TCRdb kept only the in-frame ones, dropping some. The data contain 30,000 to 40,000 clones, 44% of them seen just once; the ten biggest clones take up approximately 2%. Input material: PBMCs. The receptors here all came from a woman between 50 and 59 years old in good health and CMV-seronegative. Each CDR3 is given with its conserved first and last residue. D genes are given only for firm matches. Clone size is given for some rows only: seen once, a few or many times, or a class if the clone is expanded.

>TRBV6-1|.|TRBJ1-5|TRBD1
CASSEAGQGHSNQPQHF
TGTGCCAGCAGTGAAGCAGGACAGGGTCATAGCAATCAGCCCCAGCATTTT
>TRBV6-1|.|TRBJ1-5|.
CASITSGFSNQPQHF
TGTGCCAGCATTACCTCAGGGTTTAGCAATCAGCCCCAGCATTTT
>TRBV27|.|TRBJ2-7|TRBD1
CASSPTLGTAPYEQYF
TGTGCCAGCAGTCCCACGCTCGGGACAGCACCCTACGAGCAGTACTTC
>TRBV7-2|few|TRBJ2-7|.
CASSLEGGASYEQYF
TGTGCCAGCAGCTTAGAGGGGGGGGCTTCCTACGAGCAGTACTTC
>TRBV30|few|TRBJ2-7|TRBD1
CAWAAGTGSYEQYF
TGTGCCTGGGCGGCGGGGACAGGGTCCTACGAGCAGTACTTC
>TRBV27|.|TRBJ2-5|.
CASYALGLETQYF
TGTGCCAGTTACGCCCTGGGACTGGAGACCCAGTACTTC
>TRBV27|.|TRBJ2-2|TRBD2
CASSFSLAGGELFF
TGTGCCAGCAGTTTCTCTTTAGCGGGCGGGGAGCTGTTTTTT
>TRBV28|.|TRBJ2-7|TRBD2
CASSWGGLGEQYF
TGTGCCAGCAGTTGGGGGGGTTTAGGGGAGCAGTACTTC
>TRBV7-9|.|TRBJ2-7|.
CASSLVETGPGYF
TGTGCCAGCAGCTTAGTTGAGACCGGCCCGGGGTACTTC
>TRBV5-1|few|TRBJ1-2|.
CASSSDMDGYTF
TGCGCCAGCAGCTCCGACATGGATGGCTACACCTTC
>TRBV5-5|few|TRBJ2-7|TRBD1
CASSLWGQGAYEQYF
TGTGCCAGCAGCTTGTGGGGTCAGGGGGCCTACGAGCAGTACTTC
>TRBV9|few|TRBJ2-7|.
CASSVDQGSYEQYF
TGTGCCAGCAGCGTAGACCAGGGATCCTACGAGCAGTACTTC
>TRBV29-1|few|TRBJ1-2|.
CSGGGNDGYTF
TGCAGCGGTGGAGGAAACGATGGCTACACCTTC
>TRBV28|few|TRBJ2-7|TRBD1
CASRQGGYEQYF
TGTGCCAGCAGACAGGGGGGCTACGAGCAGTACTTC
>TRBV10-2|few|TRBJ2-7|TRBD2
CASSDRGGPYEQYF
TGCGCCAGCAGTGATCGGGGGGGCCCCTACGAGCAGTACTTC
>TRBV19|few|TRBJ1-4|TRBD1
CASSLTQGTVSFF
TGTGCCAGTAGTCTTACACAGGGGACGGTTTCATTTTTT
>TRBV4-1|.|TRBJ1-4|.
CASSQGQLNEKLFF
TGCGCCAGCAGCCAAGGACAGCTTAATGAAAAACTGTTTTTT
>TRBV7-6|.|TRBJ1-6|.
CASSSSGRSNSPLHF
TGTGCCAGCAGCTCAAGCGGCCGGTCCAATTCACCCCTCCACTTT
>TRBV27|.|TRBJ2-4|.
CASRPEGRRVAKNIQYF
TGTGCCAGCAGACCCGAGGGACGGAGGGTAGCCAAAAACATTCAGTACTTC
>TRBV10-3|few|TRBJ2-1|.
CAISEKEGYNEQFF
TGTGCCATCAGTGAGAAGGAGGGGTACAATGAGCAGTTCTTC
>TRBV19|.|TRBJ1-1|.
CASTWEGTEAFF
TGTGCCAGTACTTGGGAGGGGACTGAAGCTTTCTTT
>TRBV4-2|.|TRBJ1-4|.
CASSQARGDEDEKLFF
TGTGCCAGCAGCCAAGCCCGGGGGGATGAAGATGAAAAACTGTTTTTT
>TRBV18|.|TRBJ1-1|.
CASSLPQGTEAFF
TGTGCCAGCTCACTGCCCCAGGGGACTGAAGCTTTCTTT
>TRBV28|.|TRBJ1-4|TRBD1
CASSLWGQGSTNEKLFF
TGTGCCAGCAGTTTATGGGGACAGGGGTCAACTAATGAAAAACTGTTTTTT
>TRBV4-1|.|TRBJ2-7|.
CASSPSGGNYEQYF
TGCGCCAGCAGTCCTTCGGGCGGGAACTACGAGCAGTACTTC
>TRBV4-1|.|TRBJ2-2|TRBD2
CASSHASGRGDTGELFF
TGCGCCAGCAGCCATGCTAGCGGGAGAGGGGACACCGGGGAGCTGTTTTTT
>TRBV11-2|few|TRBJ2-7|TRBD1
CASSLKPGQGTSYEQYF
TGTGCCAGCAGCTTAAAGCCCGGACAGGGGACCTCCTACGAGCAGTACTTC
>TRBV29-1|.|TRBJ2-3|.
CSVVGQEGVDTQYF
TGCAGCGTTGTTGGACAGGAGGGGGTGGATACGCAGTATTTT
>TRBV14|few|TRBJ2-7|TRBD2
CASSQGTSGGIDDEQYF
TGTGCCAGCAGCCAAGGGACTAGCGGGGGCATCGACGACGAGCAGTACTTC
>TRBV27|once|TRBJ2-1|TRBD2
CASNQLAEPSNEQFF
TGTGCCAGCAATCAACTAGCGGAGCCTTCCAATGAGCAGTTCTTC
>TRBV6-1|.|TRBJ2-7|.
CASRTSRGFYEQYF
TGTGCCAGCAGGACGAGCCGGGGGTTCTACGAGCAGTACTTC
>TRBV19|.|TRBJ2-3|TRBD2
CASSMGAGSTDTQYF
TGTGCCAGTAGTATGGGAGCGGGGAGCACAGATACGCAGTATTTT
>TRBV4-2|few|TRBJ2-7|TRBD2
CASSLRTSGSSSEQYF
TGTGCCAGCAGCCTCCGGACTAGCGGGAGCTCGAGCGAGCAGTACTTC
>TRBV28|.|TRBJ2-7|TRBD1
CASRDRGRWEQYF
TGTGCCAGCAGGGACAGGGGGCGGTGGGAGCAGTACTTC
>TRBV19|.|TRBJ2-7|TRBD1
CASSSMGQGRTYEQYF
TGTGCCAGTAGTTCGATGGGACAGGGGCGCACCTACGAGCAGTACTTC
>TRBV7-9|.|TRBJ1-1|.
CASSLIGTIEAFF
TGTGCCAGCAGCTTAATCGGTACCATTGAAGCTTTCTTT
>TRBV7-2|.|TRBJ2-5|TRBD2
CASSLVAGGPGTQYF
TGTGCCAGCAGCTTAGTAGCGGGAGGGCCGGGGACCCAGTACTTC
>TRBV6-5|.|TRBJ1-2|TRBD1
CASSRDRVGYGYTF
TGTGCCAGCAGCCGCGACAGGGTCGGATATGGCTACACCTTC
>TRBV28|.|TRBJ1-5|.
CASSQGLPGDQPQHF
TGTGCCAGCAGCCAGGGACTACCGGGCGACCAGCCCCAGCATTTT
>TRBV18|.|TRBJ1-1|TRBD1
CASSSDRGSEAFF
TGTGCCAGCTCCTCGGACAGGGGCTCTGAAGCTTTCTTT
>TRBV6-5|few|TRBJ1-1|.
CASSYTDSLRAFF
TGTGCCAGCAGTTACACAGACAGTTTACGGGCTTTCTTT
>TRBV27|once|TRBJ2-7|TRBD2
CASSYGGRFLNEQYF
TGTGCCAGCAGTTATGGCGGGAGGTTTCTGAACGAGCAGTACTTC
>TRBV5-1|.|TRBJ2-3|TRBD2
CASSLGASGSADTQYF
TGCGCCAGCAGCTTGGGGGCTAGCGGGAGTGCAGATACGCAGTATTTT
>TRBV28|.|TRBJ2-7|TRBD1
CASSRDRGRAYEQYF
TGTGCCAGCAGCCGGGACAGGGGGAGGGCCTACGAGCAGTACTTC
>TRBV2|.|TRBJ2-2|.
CASPGSGNTGELFF
TGTGCCAGCCCAGGCAGCGGGAACACCGGGGAGCTGTTTTTT
>TRBV5-4|.|TRBJ1-2|TRBD1
CASSFSSGTGDYGYTF
TGTGCCAGCAGCTTCTCCTCCGGGACAGGAGACTATGGCTACACCTTC
>TRBV5-1|.|TRBJ2-4|.
CASSLASGSGNIQYF
TGCGCCAGCAGCTTGGCGTCAGGTAGTGGAAACATTCAGTACTTC
>TRBV30|.|TRBJ2-1|.
CAWSGTYNEQFF
TGTGCCTGGAGCGGGACTTACAATGAGCAGTTCTTC
>TRBV5-1|.|TRBJ2-5|.
CASSGVSSETQYF
TGCGCCAGCAGCGGAGTTTCAAGTGAGACCCAGTACTTC
>TRBV21-1|.|TRBJ1-4|.
CASSTQGAVEKLFF
TGTGCCAGCAGCACACAGGGGGCTGTTGAAAAACTGTTTTTT
>TRBV25-1|.|TRBJ2-3|TRBD2
CASSDPGLAGGAADTQYF
TGTGCCAGCAGTGACCCGGGACTAGCGGGAGGGGCGGCAGATACGCAGTATTTT
>TRBV6-5|.|TRBJ1-1|.
CASKIGGASNTEAFF
TGTGCCAGCAAAATCGGAGGGGCCTCGAACACTGAAGCTTTCTTT
>TRBV4-1|.|TRBJ1-2|TRBD1
CASSQSRDRNYGYTF
TGCGCCAGCAGCCAATCCCGGGACAGGAACTATGGCTACACCTTC
>TRBV12-5|.|TRBJ2-5|.
CASGSSSPQETQYF
TGTGCTAGTGGTTCCTCGAGCCCCCAAGAGACCCAGTACTTC
>TRBV5-6|few|TRBJ1-2|TRBD1
CASSLVQGGYGYTF
TGTGCCAGCAGCTTGGTACAGGGGGGCTATGGCTACACCTTC
>TRBV27|.|TRBJ2-7|TRBD2
CASREWGSGRGEQYF
TGTGCCAGCAGGGAGTGGGGTAGCGGGAGGGGCGAGCAGTACTTC
>TRBV10-1|.|TRBJ2-2|TRBD2
CATGLAGTGELFF
TGCGCCACCGGACTAGCGGGGACCGGGGAGCTGTTTTTT